This T cell receptor beta chain was captured in a study of PD-1 blockade in classical Hodgkin lymphoma. Study information: Every 2 weeks, patients got 3 mg/kg intravenous nivolumab.

Each and every patient relapsed after autologous stem cell transplantation, and patients got differing brentuximab vedotin exposure. Complete response, partial response or progressive disease were the best responses. With regard to this clone: What it binds is unknown.

Only in-frame clones appear in the TCRdb table, and some are missing; sequencing was by immunoSEQ multiplex PCR. The sample contains some 93,000 clones, roughly 92% of which appear only once. Looked up from germline, CDR1 is MNHEY and CDR2 is SMNVEV (reference sequence). V lost 10 bases to trimming and J lost 5 bases, with 12 bases between them. CDR3 size: 11 residues. Broader study findings: With respect to the repertoire differences, their causes, possibly disease activity or prior therapy, remain undefined. Nivolumab initiation under 1 year post-ASCT meant exclusion.

V and J are TRBV27 and TRBJ2-7; D is unclear. This sequence was found in a human donor with classical Hodgkin lymphoma. The material sequenced was peripheral blood mononuclear cells (PBMCs), taken at baseline. The CDR3 here is CAIREVHEQYF. CDR3 sequence (DNA): TGTGCCATCCGAGAGGTCCACGAGCAGTACTTC.